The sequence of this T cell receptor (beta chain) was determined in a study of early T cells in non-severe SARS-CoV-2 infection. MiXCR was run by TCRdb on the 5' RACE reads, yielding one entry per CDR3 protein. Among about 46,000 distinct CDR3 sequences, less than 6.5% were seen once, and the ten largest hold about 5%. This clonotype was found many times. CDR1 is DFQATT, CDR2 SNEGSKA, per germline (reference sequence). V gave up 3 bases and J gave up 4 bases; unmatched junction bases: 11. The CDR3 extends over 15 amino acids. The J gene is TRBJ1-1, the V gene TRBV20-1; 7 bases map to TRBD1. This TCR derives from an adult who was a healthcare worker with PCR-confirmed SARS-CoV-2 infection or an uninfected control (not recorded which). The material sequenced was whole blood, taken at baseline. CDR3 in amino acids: CSARADRVGGTEAFF. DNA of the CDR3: TGCAGTGCTAGGGCAGACAGGGTGGGAGGCACTGAAGCTTTCTTT.